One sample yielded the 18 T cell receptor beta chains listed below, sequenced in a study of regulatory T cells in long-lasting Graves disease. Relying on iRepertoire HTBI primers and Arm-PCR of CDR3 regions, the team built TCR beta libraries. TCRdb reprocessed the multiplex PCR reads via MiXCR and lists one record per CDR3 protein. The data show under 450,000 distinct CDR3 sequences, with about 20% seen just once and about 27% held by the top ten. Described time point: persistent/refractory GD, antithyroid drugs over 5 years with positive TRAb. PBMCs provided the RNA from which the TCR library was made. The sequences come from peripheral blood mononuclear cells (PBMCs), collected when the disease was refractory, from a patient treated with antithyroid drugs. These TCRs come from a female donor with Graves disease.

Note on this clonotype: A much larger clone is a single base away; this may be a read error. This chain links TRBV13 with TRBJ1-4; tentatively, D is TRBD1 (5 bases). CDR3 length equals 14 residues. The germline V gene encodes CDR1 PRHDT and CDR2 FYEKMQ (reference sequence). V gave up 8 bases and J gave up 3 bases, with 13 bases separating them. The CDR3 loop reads CASRKGLSNEKLFF. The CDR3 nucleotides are TGTGCCAGCCGCAAGGGACTGTCTAATGAAAAACTGTTTTTT.

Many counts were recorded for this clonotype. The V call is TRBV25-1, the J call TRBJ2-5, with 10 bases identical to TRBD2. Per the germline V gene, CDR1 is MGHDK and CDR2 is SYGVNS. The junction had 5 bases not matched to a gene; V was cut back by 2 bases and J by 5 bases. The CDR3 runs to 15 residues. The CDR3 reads CASSELAGAAETQYF. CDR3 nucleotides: TGTGCCAGCAGTGAACTAGCGGGGGCGGCGGAGACCCAGTACTTC.

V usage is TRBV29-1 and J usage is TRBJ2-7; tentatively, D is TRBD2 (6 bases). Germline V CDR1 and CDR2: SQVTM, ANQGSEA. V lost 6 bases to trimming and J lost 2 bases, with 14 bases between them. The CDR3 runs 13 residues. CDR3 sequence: CSVPGLTPYEQYF. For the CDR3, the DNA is TGCAGCGTACCGGGACTCACTCCCTACGAGCAGTACTTC.

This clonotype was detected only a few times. The CDR3 DNA sequence: TGCAGTGCTCAGACGACTAAGACAGGGGACCCCTACGAGCAGTACTTC. Translated: CSAQTTKTGDPYEQYF. The rearrangement joins TRBV20-1 to TRBJ2-7; 8 bases align to TRBD1. The germline CDR1 and CDR2 sequences are DFQATT and SNEGSKA (reference sequence). After removal of 5 bases from V and 2 bases from J, the junction contained 14 bases not matched to a gene. This CDR3 comprises 16 residues.

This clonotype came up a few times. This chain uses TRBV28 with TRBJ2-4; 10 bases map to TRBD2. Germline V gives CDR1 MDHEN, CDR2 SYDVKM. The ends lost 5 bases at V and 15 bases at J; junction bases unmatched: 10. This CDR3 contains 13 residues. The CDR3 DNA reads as TGTGCCAGCAGTGAGGGGAGCGGGAGGGCGCGGTACTTC. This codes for CASSEGSGRARYF.

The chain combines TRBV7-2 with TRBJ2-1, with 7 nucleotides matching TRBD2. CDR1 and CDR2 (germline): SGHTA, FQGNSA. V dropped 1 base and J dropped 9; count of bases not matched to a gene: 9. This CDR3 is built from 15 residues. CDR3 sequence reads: CASSLGGGRETEQFF. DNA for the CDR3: TGTGCCAGCAGCTTAGGCGGCGGGAGAGAAACTGAGCAGTTCTTC. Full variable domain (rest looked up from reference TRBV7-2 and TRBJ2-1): GAGVSQSPSNKVTEKGKDVELRCDPISGHTALYWYRQSLGQGLEFLIYFQGNSAPDKSGLPSDRFSAERTGGSVSTLTIQRTQQEDSAVYLCASSLGGGRETEQFFGPGTRLTVL.

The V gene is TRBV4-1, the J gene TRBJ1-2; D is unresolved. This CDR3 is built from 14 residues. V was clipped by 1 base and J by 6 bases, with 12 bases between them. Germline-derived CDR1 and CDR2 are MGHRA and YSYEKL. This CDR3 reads CASSQVGRADGYTF. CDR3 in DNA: TGCGCCAGCAGCCAAGTGGGAAGGGCGGATGGCTACACCTTC.

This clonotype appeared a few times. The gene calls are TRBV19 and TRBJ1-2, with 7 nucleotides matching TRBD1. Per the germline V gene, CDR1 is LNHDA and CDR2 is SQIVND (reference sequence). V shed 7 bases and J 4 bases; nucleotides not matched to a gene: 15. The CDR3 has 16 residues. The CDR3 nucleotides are TGTGCCAGTACCGGGACAGATGGACGGAGCGTCTATGGCTACACCTTC. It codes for CASTGTDGRSVYGYTF.

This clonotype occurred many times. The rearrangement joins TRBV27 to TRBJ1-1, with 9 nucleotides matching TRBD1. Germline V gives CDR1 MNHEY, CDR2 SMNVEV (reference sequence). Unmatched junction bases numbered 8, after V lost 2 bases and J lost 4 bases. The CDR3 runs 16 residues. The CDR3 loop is CASSLRAGTGLTEAFF. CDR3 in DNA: TGTGCCAGCAGTTTACGAGCCGGGACAGGGCTCACTGAAGCTTTCTTT.

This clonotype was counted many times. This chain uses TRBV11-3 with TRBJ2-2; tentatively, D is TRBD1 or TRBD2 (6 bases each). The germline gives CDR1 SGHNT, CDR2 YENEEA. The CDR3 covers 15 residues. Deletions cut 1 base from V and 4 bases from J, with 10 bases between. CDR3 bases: TGTGCCAGCAGCTTAGGTCGGGGGCCCACCGGGGAGCTGTTTTTT. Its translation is CASSLGRGPTGELFF.

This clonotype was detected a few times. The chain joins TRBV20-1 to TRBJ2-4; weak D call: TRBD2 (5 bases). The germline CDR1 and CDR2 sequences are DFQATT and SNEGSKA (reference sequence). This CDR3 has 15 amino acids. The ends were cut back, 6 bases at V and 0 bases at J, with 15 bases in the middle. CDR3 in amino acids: CSATEGGLAKNIQYF. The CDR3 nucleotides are TGCAGTGCCACCGAGGGCGGGCTAGCCAAAAACATTCAGTACTTC.

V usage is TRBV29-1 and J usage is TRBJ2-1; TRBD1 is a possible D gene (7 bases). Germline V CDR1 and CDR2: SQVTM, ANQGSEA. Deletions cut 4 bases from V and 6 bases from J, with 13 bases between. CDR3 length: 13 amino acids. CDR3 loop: CSVVWQGGNEQFF. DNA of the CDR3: TGCAGCGTTGTGTGGCAGGGGGGCAATGAGCAGTTCTTC.

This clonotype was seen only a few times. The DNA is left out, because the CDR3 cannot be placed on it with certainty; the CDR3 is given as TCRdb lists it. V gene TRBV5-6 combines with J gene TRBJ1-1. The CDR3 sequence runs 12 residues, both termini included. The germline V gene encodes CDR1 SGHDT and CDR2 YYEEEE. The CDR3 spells CASSLVFGEAFF.

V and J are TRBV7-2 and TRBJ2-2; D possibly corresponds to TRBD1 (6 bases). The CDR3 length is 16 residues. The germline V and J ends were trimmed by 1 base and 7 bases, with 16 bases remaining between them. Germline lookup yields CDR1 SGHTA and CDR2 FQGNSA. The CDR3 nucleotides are TGTGCCAGCAGCTTAGGCACAGGGAACCGGAACGGGGAGCTGTTTTTT. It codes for CASSLGTGNRNGELFF.

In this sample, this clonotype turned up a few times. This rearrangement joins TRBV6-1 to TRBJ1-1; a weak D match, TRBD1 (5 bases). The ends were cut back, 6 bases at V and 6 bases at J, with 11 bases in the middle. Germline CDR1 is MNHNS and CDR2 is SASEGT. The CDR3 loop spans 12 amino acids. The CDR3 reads CASRGVFAEAFF. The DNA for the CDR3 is TGTGCCAGCAGGGGGGTTTTCGCTGAAGCTTTCTTT.

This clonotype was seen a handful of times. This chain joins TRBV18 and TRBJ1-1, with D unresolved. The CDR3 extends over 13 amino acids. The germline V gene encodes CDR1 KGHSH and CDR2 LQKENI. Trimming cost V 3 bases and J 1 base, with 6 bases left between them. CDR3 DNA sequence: TGTGCCAGCTCACCGATGAGGAACACTGAAGCTTTCTTT. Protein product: CASSPMRNTEAFF. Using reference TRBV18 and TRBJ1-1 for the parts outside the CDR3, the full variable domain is NAGVMQNPRHLVRRRGQEARLRCSPMKGHSHVYWYRQLPEEGLKFMVYLQKENIIDESGMPKERFSAEFPKEGPSILRIQQVVRGDSAAYFCASSPMRNTEAFFGQGTRLTVV.

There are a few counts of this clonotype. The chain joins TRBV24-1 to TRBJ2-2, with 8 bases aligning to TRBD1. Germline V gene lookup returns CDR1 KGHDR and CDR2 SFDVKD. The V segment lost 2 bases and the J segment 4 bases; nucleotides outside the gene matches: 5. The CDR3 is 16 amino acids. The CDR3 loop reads CATSDSRQGRTGELFF. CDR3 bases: TGTGCCACCAGTGATTCCCGACAGGGGCGCACCGGGGAGCTGTTTTTT.

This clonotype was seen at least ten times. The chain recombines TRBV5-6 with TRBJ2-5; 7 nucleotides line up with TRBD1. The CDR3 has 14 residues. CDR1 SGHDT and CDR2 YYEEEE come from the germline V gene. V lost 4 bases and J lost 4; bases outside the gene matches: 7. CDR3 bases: TGTGCCAGCAGCCCTCAGGGGGTAGGAGAGACCCAGTACTTC. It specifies CASSPQGVGETQYF.